This TCR beta chain was sequenced for a study of T-cell memory formation after mild COVID-19. At the level of the study: The TCR clusters were mostly specific to one donor.

Study-level findings and limits: The CD4+ clones that contracted clustered mainly within CM and EM, and the CD8+ clones concentrated in EMRA. Unconfirmed was the SARS-CoV-2 specificity of second-wave clones that peaked on day 37.

The CDR3 is made up of 15 amino acids. Deletions cut 8 bases from V and 6 bases from J, with 23 bases between. CDR1 SGHVS and CDR2 FQNEAQ come from the germline V gene. TCRdb analysed the 5' RACE reads with MiXCR anew, one entry per CDR3 protein. The sample includes about 350,000 distinct CDR3 sequences, about 13% of them seen just once. This clonotype was counted between two and nine times. The antigen is not known. The sequencing sample was made of PBMCs or a T cell subset sorted from them (not recorded which). This receptor was identified in a man younger than 30 who had mild COVID-19 (a few samples of this study predate the infection). Cell type and time point are not known. The chain carries TRBV7-8 and TRBJ2-7; D may match TRBD1 or TRBD2 (6 bases each). CDR3 protein: CASLTWGANNFEQYF. CDR3 sequence (DNA): TGTGCCAGCCTCACCTGGGGGGCTAATAATTTCGAGCAGTACTTC.